The clone carrying this TCR beta chain was picked up many times. These data originate in a study of T cells in Graves' hyperthyroidism and ophthalmopathy. Authors of the study amplified TCR beta CDR3 regions from RNA transcripts. The HTBI primer set served for first-round RT-PCR of the TCR CDR3. MiXCR was run by TCRdb on the multiplex PCR reads, yielding one entry per CDR3 protein. The sample consists of under 400,000 distinct CDR3 sequences, around a sixth of them appearing once. Predating any ophthalmopathy symptoms, the blood sample was taken at first hyperthyroidism diagnosis. V was pared by 3 bases and J by 0 bases, with 9 bases between. The CDR3 length is 15 residues.

The sample taken for sequencing was blood. The source is a young woman with Graves' hyperthyroidism that later progressed to Graves' ophthalmopathy. V gene TRBV12-3 or TRBV12-4 combines with J gene TRBJ1-3, with D maybe TRBD1 (5 bases). The CDR3 loop is CASSFRQLSGNTIYF. In DNA form, the CDR3 reads TGTGCCAGCAGTTTCAGACAGCTCTCTGGAAACACCATATATTTT.